This TCR beta chain was sequenced in a study of tumor and adjacent non-tumor tissue in lung cancer. Germline V gene data show CDR1 as SQVTM and CDR2 as ANQGSEA. The CDR3 has 12 residues. A modified ARM-PCR protocol with three rounds of nested PCR amplified TCRbeta. TCRdb recomputed calls from the multiplex PCR reads with MiXCR, one row per CDR3 protein. The sample lists approximately 86,000 distinct CDR3 sequences; around 77% were seen once. No cell sorting was done before RNA was extracted from the tissue. This clonotype was detected only once. One end of the junction fails to match germline, which may point to a read error.

The chain couples TRBV29-1 to TRBJ2-7; 8 bases align to TRBD1. Specimen: lung tumor tissue. The sequence came from a woman aged 40 to 50 with non-small cell lung cancer. The CDR3 here is CNVGGRGREQYF. The CDR3 DNA reads as TGCAACGTAGGTGGCAGGGGGCGAGAGCAATACTTC.